This is a list of T cell receptor beta chains from one sample in a study of neoadjuvant nivolumab and ipilimumab in lung cancer. Produced via immunoSEQ multiplex PCR; TCRdb's table is partial and in-frame only. Among approximately 8,400 clones, 79% were seen once, and the ten largest hold roughly 7.3%. Sequenced material: adjacent normal lung tissue, taken after neoadjuvant nivolumab, alone or with ipilimumab, at or shortly before surgery. The receptors shown here come from an adult with non-small cell lung cancer. The conserved cysteine and the conserved F or W are not part of the CDR3 here. Clone size is given for some rows only: seen once, a few or many times, or a class if the clone is expanded.

clone_size j_call v_call cdr3_aa
few TRBJ2-7 TRBV28 ASSPPRGKQY
few TRBJ1-2 TRBV6-1 ASTGTGDHGYT
once TRBJ1-5 TRBV6-1 ASSELSGRNQPQH
- TRBJ1-1 TRBV7-2 ASSSRLMNTEAF
once TRBJ2-5 TRBV10-3 AISSGEGETQY
- TRBJ1-2 TRBV6-5 ASSYSIGVGGYT
- TRBJ2-7 TRBV10-2 ASSESSLQEQY
- TRBJ2-3 TRBV18 ASSPGTGVDTQY
- TRBJ1-2 TRBV7-8 ASSLASGQGYGYT
once TRBJ2-1 TRBV27 ASSARGEQF
few TRBJ2-3 TRBV6-4 ASSPGTSGSDTQY
once TRBJ1-6 TRBV27 ASSGGVNSPLH
- TRBJ2-7 TRBV2 ASSEGTTFKHEQY
- TRBJ2-7 TRBV7-2 ASTLVPGNYEQY
once TRBJ1-5 TRBV5-1 ASSLSGQNQPQH
- TRBJ2-1 TRBV6-1 ASWGSSYNEQF
- TRBJ1-1 TRBV5-1 ASSPKGTMNTEAF
- TRBJ1-2 TRBV7-9 ASSLVQGYGYT
- TRBJ2-3 TRBV7-6 ASSPMTSGASTDTQY
- TRBJ2-7 TRBV11-3 ASSPGTGVGEQY
- TRBJ2-2 TRBV30 AWSRLVNTGELF
- TRBJ2-7 TRBV4-1 ASSQDRGEAYEQY